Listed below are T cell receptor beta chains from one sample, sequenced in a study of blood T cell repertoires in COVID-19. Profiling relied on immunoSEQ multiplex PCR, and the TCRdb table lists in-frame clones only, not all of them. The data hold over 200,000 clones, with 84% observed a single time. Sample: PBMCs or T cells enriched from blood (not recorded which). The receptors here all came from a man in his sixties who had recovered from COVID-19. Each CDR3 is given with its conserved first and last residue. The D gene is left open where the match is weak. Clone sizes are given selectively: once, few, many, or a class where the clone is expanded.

CDR3: CASGLQGWSYEQYF
DNA: TGTGCTAGTGGTTTGCAGGGGTGGTCCTACGAGCAGTACTTC
V: TRBV12-5
size: NA
J: TRBJ2-7
D: NA
length: 14

CDR3: CASRGTAEETQYF
DNA: TGTGCCAGCAGGGGGACAGCAGAAGAGACCCAGTACTTC
V: TRBV6-5
size: NA
J: TRBJ2-5
D: TRBD1
length: 13

CDR3: CASSRLGGATNEKLFF
DNA: TGTGCCAGCTCACGGCTTGGCGGAGCAACTAATGAAAAACTGTTTTTT
V: TRBV18
size: NA
J: TRBJ1-4
D: NA
length: 16

CDR3: CASSRDRGYEQYF
DNA: TGTGCCAGCAGCCGGGACAGGGGGTACGAGCAGTACTTC
V: TRBV7-2
size: once
J: TRBJ2-7
D: TRBD1
length: 13

CDR3: CASSQGQGANTEAFF
DNA: TGTGCCAGCAGCCAGGGACAGGGCGCAAACACTGAAGCTTTCTTT
V: TRBV5-4
size: NA
J: TRBJ1-1
D: TRBD1
length: 15

CDR3: CASSLPGTGSGNTIYF
DNA: TGTGCCAGCAGCTTACCCGGGACAGGCTCTGGAAACACCATATATTTT
V: TRBV5-6
size: NA
J: TRBJ1-3
D: TRBD1
length: 16

CDR3: CASSLWSGHRNTGELFF
DNA: TGTGCCAGCAGTTTATGGTCCGGTCATCGGAACACCGGGGAGCTGTTTTTT
V: TRBV27
size: NA
J: TRBJ2-2
D: NA
length: 17

CDR3: CASSQVGGNTEAFF
DNA: TGTGCCAGCAGCCAAGTGGGGGGGAACACTGAAGCTTTCTTT
V: TRBV3-1/TRBV3-2
size: NA
J: TRBJ1-1
D: NA
length: 14

CDR3: CASSYSGAQTEAFF
DNA: TGTGCCAGCAGTTACAGTGGGGCTCAGACTGAAGCTTTCTTT
V: TRBV6-5
size: NA
J: TRBJ1-1
D: NA
length: 14

CDR3: CASSPSGLTNEKLFF
DNA: TGTGCCAGTAGTCCTTCAGGGCTAACTAATGAAAAACTGTTTTTT
V: TRBV19
size: NA
J: TRBJ1-4
D: NA
length: 15

CDR3: CASRDRRNTEAFF
DNA: TGCGCCAGCAGAGACAGGAGGAACACTGAAGCTTTCTTT
V: TRBV10-2
size: NA
J: TRBJ1-1
D: NA
length: 13

CDR3: CASSQGLTSGETQYF
DNA: TGTGCCAGCAGCCAAGGTTTAACTAGCGGAGAGACCCAGTACTTC
V: TRBV3-1/TRBV3-2
size: NA
J: TRBJ2-5
D: TRBD2
length: 15

CDR3: CASSYSERYEQYF
DNA: TGTGCCAGCAGTTACTCGGAGAGATACGAGCAGTACTTC
V: TRBV6-5
size: NA
J: TRBJ2-7
D: NA
length: 13

CDR3: CASGSYNSPLHF
DNA: TGTGCCAGCGGGAGCTATAATTCACCCCTCCACTTT
V: TRBV11-2
size: NA
J: TRBJ1-6
D: NA
length: 12

CDR3: CASSRGVAGYEQYF
DNA: TGTGCCAGTAGTAGGGGAGTAGCGGGGTACGAGCAGTACTTC
V: TRBV19
size: NA
J: TRBJ2-7
D: TRBD2
length: 14

CDR3: CATSDSTGAVEEKLFF
DNA: TGTGCCACCAGTGATTCGACAGGGGCCGTAGAAGAAAAACTGTTTTTT
V: TRBV24-1
size: NA
J: TRBJ1-4
D: TRBD1
length: 16

CDR3: CASGQGAGANVLTF
DNA: TGTGCCAGTGGACAGGGGGCTGGGGCCAACGTCCTGACTTTC
V: TRBV19
size: NA
J: TRBJ2-6
D: TRBD1
length: 14

CDR3: CASSEQENTEAFF
DNA: TGTGCCAGCAGTGAACAGGAGAACACTGAAGCTTTCTTT
V: TRBV12-3/TRBV12-4
size: NA
J: TRBJ1-1
D: NA
length: 13

CDR3: CASSYKRTLAGGTDTQYF
DNA: TGTGCCAGCAGCTATAAGAGAACGCTAGCGGGGGGCACAGATACGCAGTATTTT
V: TRBV7-8
size: once
J: TRBJ2-3
D: TRBD2
length: 18

CDR3: CASSWDRGSGANVLTF
DNA: TGTGCCAGCAGCTGGGACAGGGGCTCTGGGGCCAACGTCCTGACTTTC
V: TRBV11-3
size: NA
J: TRBJ2-6
D: TRBD1
length: 16

CDR3: CASSETALLGYTF
DNA: TGTGCCAGCAGTGAAACCGCCTTACTCGGCTACACCTTC
V: TRBV6-1
size: NA
J: TRBJ1-2
D: NA
length: 13

CDR3: CASSPGLAGSQETQYF
DNA: TGTGCCAGCAGCCCCGGACTAGCGGGGAGCCAAGAGACCCAGTACTTC
V: TRBV3-1/TRBV3-2
size: NA
J: TRBJ2-5
D: TRBD2
length: 16

CDR3: CASSLAGAVEAFF
DNA: TGTGCCAGCAGCTTAGCGGGGGCAGTAGAAGCTTTCTTT
V: TRBV7-6
size: NA
J: TRBJ1-1
D: NA
length: 13

CDR3: CASSQTGGWREQYF
DNA: TGTGCCAGCAGCCAGACAGGGGGATGGCGCGAGCAGTACTTC
V: TRBV14
size: once
J: TRBJ2-7
D: TRBD1
length: 14

CDR3: CASKFGRETQYF
DNA: TGTGCCAGCAAGTTCGGGAGAGAGACCCAGTACTTC
V: TRBV13
size: NA
J: TRBJ2-5
D: NA
length: 12

CDR3: CASSSLRLFALF
DNA: TGTGCCAGCAGTTCACTTCGCCTATTTGCTCTCTTT
V: TRBV28
size: NA
J: TRBJ1-1
D: NA
length: 12

CDR3: CASSQVLAGIGTQYF
DNA: TGTGCCAGCAGCCAAGTACTAGCGGGGATAGGTACGCAGTATTTT
V: TRBV4-2
size: once
J: TRBJ2-3
D: TRBD2
length: 15